Shown below are 6 T cell receptor beta chains from a single sample sequenced in a study of blood T cell repertoires in COVID-19. TCRdb's table, derived via immunoSEQ multiplex PCR, lists solely in-frame clones and lacks some. The table lists tens of thousands of clones, 86% of them singletons. The sequencing input was peripheral blood. The receptors derive from a man in his forties or fifties with active or convalescent COVID-19.

The chain links TRBV28 to TRBJ2-7; the match to TRBD1 covers 8 bases. CDR1 and CDR2 (germline): MDHEN, SYDVKM. This CDR3 spans 15 amino acids. V lost 1 base, J lost 3 bases, and 5 bases stayed unmatched. DNA of the CDR3: TGTGCCAGCAGTTTATTGGGACAGGAACTCTACGAGCAGTACTTC. It specifies CASSLLGQELYEQYF.

The rearrangement joins TRBV29-1 to TRBJ1-1; 7 nucleotides align to TRBD1. V lost 4 bases to trimming and J lost 0 bases; unmatched junction nucleotides: 2. Germline CDR1 and CDR2: SQVTM and ANQGSEA. The CDR3 sequence is 13 residues long. This chain's CDR3 is CSVAGQLNTEAFF. CDR3 DNA sequence: TGCAGCGTTGCGGGACAGTTGAACACTGAAGCTTTCTTT.

This clone has only one observation. This chain connects TRBV6-1 to TRBJ1-3; no definite D call. Germline CDR1 is MNHNS and CDR2 is SASEGT. The V end lost 1 base, the J end lost 0 bases, and 10 bases lay between the germline ends. CDR3 size: 16 residues. The CDR3 protein is CASSEDLPSSGNTIYF. In DNA form, the CDR3 reads TGTGCCAGCAGTGAAGATCTACCGAGCTCTGGAAACACCATATATTTT.

V usage is TRBV30 and J usage is TRBJ1-5; TRBD1 matches at 8 bases. The V segment lost 5 bases and the J segment 5 bases; nucleotides outside the gene matches: 5. Germline assignment: CDR1 GTSNPN and CDR2 SVGIG (reference sequence). The CDR3 is 13 residues long. CDR3 bases: TGTGCCTGGGCGGGACAGGTTGATCAGCCCCAGCATTTT. Amino acid sequence: CAWAGQVDQPQHF.

In this sample, this clone turned up once. The gene calls are TRBV7-2 and TRBJ1-1; D is unresolved. Trimming stripped 1 base from V and 0 bases from J, with 6 bases between. CDR1 is SGHTA and CDR2 is FQGNSA in the germline V gene. This CDR3 has 14 residues. The CDR3 loop is CASSLEHLNTEAFF. The CDR3 region has the DNA TGTGCCAGCAGCTTAGAGCACCTGAACACTGAAGCTTTCTTT.

The gene calls are TRBV28 and TRBJ1-1; tentatively, D is TRBD1 (5 bases). Trimming stripped 7 bases from V and 12 bases from J, with 21 bases between. The CDR3 totals 13 residues. The V gene's germline CDR1 is MDHEN and CDR2 SYDVKM. This CDR3 reads CASTRAGPLFSFF. The CDR3 DNA is TGTGCCAGCACCAGAGCGGGACCACTCTTTTCTTTCTTT.